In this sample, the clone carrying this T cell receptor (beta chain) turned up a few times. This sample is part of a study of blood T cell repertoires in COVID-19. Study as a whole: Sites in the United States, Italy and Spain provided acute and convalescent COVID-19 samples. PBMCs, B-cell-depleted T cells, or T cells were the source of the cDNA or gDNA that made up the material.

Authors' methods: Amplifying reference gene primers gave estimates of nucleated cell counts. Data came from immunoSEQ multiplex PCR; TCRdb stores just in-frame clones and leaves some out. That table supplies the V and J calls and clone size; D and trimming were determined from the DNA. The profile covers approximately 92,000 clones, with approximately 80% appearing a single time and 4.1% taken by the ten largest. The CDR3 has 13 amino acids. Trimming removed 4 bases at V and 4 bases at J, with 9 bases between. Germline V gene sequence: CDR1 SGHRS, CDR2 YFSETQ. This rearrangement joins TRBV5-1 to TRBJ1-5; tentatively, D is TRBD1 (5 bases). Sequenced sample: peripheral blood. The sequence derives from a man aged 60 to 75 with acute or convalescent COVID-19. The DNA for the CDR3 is TGCGCCAGCAGCCCCAACAGGAATCAGCCCCAGCATTTT. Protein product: CASSPNRNQPQHF.